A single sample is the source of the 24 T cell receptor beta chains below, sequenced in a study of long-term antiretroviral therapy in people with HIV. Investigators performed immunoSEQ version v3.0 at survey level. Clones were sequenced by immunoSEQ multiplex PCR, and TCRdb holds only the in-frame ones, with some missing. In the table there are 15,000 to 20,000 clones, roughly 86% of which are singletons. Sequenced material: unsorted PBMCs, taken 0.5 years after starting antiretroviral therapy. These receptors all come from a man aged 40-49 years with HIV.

The CDR3 region is CASSLGRTSAHNEQFF. The CDR3 DNA is TGTGCCAGCAGCTTAGGGAGGACTAGCGCCCACAATGAGCAGTTCTTC. This rearrangement joins TRBV7-9 to TRBJ2-1, with 9 nucleotides matching TRBD2. The CDR3 is 16 residues long. Trimming at V came to 1 base and at J to 5 bases, leaving 6 bases not matched to a gene. Germline V gives CDR1 SEHNR, CDR2 FQNEAQ (reference sequence).

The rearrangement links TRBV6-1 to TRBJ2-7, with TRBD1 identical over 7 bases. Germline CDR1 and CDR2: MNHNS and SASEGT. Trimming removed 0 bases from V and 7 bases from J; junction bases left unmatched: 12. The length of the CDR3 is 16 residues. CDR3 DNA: TGTGCCAGCAGTGAAGCGACAGGGCGGATCTCTGAAGAGCAGTACTTC. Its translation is CASSEATGRISEEQYF.

Here the CDR3 DNA reads TGTGCCAGCAGCTTGAGGAGGGGTGAGACCCAGTACTTC. Residues: CASSLRRGETQYF. The V call is TRBV7-8, the J call TRBJ2-5; perhaps TRBD2 as D (6 bases). Germline CDR1 is SGHVS and CDR2 is FQNEAQ. Between the trimmed V and J ends, which lost 3 bases and 5 bases, there was a span of 10 bases. The length of the CDR3 is 13 residues. Together with reference TRBV7-8 and TRBJ2-5, the CDR3 gives the full variable domain: GAGVSQSPRYKVAKRGQDVALRCDPISGHVSLFWYQQALGQGPEFLTYFQNEAQLDKSGLPSDRFFAERPEGSVSTLKIQRTQQEDSAVYLCASSLRRGETQYFGPGTRLLVL.

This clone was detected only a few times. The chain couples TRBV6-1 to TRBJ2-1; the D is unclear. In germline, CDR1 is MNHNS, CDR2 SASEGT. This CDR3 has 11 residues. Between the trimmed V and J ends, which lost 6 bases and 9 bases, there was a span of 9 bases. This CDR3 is CASSKASEQFF. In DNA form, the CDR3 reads TGTGCCAGCAGCAAGGCGAGTGAGCAGTTCTTC.

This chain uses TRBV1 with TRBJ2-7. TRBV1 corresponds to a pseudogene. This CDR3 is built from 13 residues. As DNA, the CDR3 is TGCACCAGCACTCACGAGGGGCCCTACGAGCAGTACTTC. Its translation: CTSTHEGPYEQYF.

This CDR3 is CAWSSGTGNQPQHF. The DNA of the CDR3 is TGTGCCTGGAGTTCCGGGACAGGGAACCAGCCCCAGCATTTT. J is TRBJ1-5 and V is TRBV30; 9 nucleotides line up with TRBD1. This CDR3 is 14 amino acids long. Germline lookup yields CDR1 GTSNPN and CDR2 SVGIG (reference sequence). With V trimmed by 2 bases and J by 7 bases, 6 bases remained unmatched.

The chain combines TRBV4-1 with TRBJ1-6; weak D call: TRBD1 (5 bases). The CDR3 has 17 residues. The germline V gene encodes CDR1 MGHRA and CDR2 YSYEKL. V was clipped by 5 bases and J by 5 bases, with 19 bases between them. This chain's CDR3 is CASSYIEAGPDNSPLHF. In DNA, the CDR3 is TGCGCCAGCAGCTATATAGAGGCGGGACCTGATAATTCACCCCTCCACTTT.

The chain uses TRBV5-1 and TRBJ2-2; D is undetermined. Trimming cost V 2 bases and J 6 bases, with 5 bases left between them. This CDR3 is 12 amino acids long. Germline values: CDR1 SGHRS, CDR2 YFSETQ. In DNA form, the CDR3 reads TGCGCCAGCAGCTTAGGCCCCGGGGAGCTGTTTTTT. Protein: CASSLGPGELFF.

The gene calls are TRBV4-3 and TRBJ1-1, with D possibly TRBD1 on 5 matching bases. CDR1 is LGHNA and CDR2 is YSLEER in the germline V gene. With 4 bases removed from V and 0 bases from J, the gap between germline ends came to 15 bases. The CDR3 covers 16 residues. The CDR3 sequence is CASSPGGAGMNTEAFF. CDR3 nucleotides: TGCGCCAGCAGCCCCGGGGGAGCAGGCATGAACACTGAAGCTTTCTTT.

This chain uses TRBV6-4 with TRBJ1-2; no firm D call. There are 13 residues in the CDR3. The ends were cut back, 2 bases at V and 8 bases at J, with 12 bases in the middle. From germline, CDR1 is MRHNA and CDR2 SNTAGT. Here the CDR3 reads CASSDGAGQGYTF. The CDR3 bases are TGTGCCAGCAGTGACGGAGCGGGTCAAGGCTACACCTTC.

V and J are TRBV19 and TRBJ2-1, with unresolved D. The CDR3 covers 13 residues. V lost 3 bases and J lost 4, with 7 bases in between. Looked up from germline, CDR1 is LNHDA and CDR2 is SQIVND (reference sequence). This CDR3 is CASSMLSYNEQFF. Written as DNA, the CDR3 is TGTGCCAGTAGTATGTTGAGTTACAATGAGCAGTTCTTC.

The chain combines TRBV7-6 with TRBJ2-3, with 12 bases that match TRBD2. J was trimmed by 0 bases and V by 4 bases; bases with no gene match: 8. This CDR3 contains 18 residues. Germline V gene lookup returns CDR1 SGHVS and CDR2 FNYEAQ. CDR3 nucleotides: TGTGCCAGCAGCTCCGGGACTAGCGGGCCATCTAGCACAGATACGCAGTATTTT. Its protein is CASSSGTSGPSSTDTQYF.

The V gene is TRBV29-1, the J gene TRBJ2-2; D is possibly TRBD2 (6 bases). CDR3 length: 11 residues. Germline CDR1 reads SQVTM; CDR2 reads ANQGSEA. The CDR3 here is CSGRESGELFF. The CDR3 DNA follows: TGCAGTGGCCGGGAGAGCGGGGAGCTGTTTTTT.

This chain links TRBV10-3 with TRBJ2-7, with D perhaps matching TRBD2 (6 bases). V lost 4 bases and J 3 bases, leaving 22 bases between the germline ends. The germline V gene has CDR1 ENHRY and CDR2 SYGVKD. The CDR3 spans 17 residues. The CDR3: CAISVGGSDPSVYEQYF. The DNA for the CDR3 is TGTGCCATCAGTGTGGGCGGATCAGATCCTAGCGTCTACGAGCAGTACTTC.

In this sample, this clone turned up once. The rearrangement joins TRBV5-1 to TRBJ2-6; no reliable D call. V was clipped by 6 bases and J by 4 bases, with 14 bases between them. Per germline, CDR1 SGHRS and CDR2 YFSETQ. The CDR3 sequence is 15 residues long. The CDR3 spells CASTRPERGANVLTF. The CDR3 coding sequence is TGCGCCAGCACCAGACCCGAAAGAGGGGCCAACGTCCTGACTTTC.

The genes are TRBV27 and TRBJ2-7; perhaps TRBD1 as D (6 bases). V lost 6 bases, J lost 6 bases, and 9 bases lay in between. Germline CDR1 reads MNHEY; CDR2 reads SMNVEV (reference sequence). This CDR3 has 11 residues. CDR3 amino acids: CASRGGPEQYF. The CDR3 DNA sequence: TGTGCCAGCAGAGGGGGTCCCGAGCAGTACTTC.

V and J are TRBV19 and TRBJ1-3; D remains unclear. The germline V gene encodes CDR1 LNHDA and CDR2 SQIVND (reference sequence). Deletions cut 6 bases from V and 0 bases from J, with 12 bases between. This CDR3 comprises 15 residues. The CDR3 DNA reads TGTGCCAGTAGCCTCCCCAGCGGCTCTGGAAACACCATATATTTT. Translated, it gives CASSLPSGSGNTIYF.

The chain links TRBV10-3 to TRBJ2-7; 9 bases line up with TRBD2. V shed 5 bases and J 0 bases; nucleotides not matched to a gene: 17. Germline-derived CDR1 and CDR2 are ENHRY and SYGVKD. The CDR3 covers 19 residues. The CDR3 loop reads CAISHAGREGHVLSYEQYF. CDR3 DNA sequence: TGTGCCATCAGTCACGCGGGGCGGGAGGGCCATGTTCTCTCCTACGAGCAGTACTTC.

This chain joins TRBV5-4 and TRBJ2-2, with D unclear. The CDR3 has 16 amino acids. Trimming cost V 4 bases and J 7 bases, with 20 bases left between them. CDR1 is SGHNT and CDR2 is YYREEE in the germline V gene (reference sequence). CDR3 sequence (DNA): TGTGCCAGCAGCGCCTACGGTATGTCCACCGGCGGGGAGCTGTTTTTT. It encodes CASSAYGMSTGGELFF.

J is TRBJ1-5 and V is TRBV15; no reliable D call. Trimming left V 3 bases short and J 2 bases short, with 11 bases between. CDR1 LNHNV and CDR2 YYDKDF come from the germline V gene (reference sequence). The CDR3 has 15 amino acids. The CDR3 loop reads CATSSQRNGNQPQHF. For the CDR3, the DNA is TGTGCCACCAGCAGTCAAAGGAATGGCAATCAGCCCCAGCATTTT.

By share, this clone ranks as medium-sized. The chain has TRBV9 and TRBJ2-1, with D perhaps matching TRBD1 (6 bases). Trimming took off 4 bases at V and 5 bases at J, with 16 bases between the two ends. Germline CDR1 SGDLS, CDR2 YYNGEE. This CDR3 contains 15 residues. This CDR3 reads CASSPQGNGHNEQFF. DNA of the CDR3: TGTGCCAGCAGCCCCCAGGGGAACGGTCACAATGAGCAGTTCTTC.

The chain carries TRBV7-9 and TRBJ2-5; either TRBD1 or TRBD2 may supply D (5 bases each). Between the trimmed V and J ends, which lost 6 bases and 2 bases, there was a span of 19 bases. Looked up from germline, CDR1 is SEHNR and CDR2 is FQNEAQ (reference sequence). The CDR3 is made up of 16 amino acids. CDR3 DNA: TGTGCCAGCAGTCCCCTCCTCGGGGCCGAACAAGAGACCCAGTACTTC. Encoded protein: CASSPLLGAEQETQYF.

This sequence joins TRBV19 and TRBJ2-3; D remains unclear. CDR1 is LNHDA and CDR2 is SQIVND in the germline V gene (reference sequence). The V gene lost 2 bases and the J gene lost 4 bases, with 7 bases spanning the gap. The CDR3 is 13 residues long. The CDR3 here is CASSIIRADTQYF. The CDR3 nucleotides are TGTGCCAGTAGTATAATTAGGGCAGATACGCAGTATTTT. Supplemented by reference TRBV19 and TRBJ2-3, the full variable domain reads DGGITQSPKYLFRKEGQNVTLSCEQNLNHDAMYWYRQDPGQGLRLIYYSQIVNDFQKGDIAEGYSVSREKKESFPLTVTSAQKNPTAFYLCASSIIRADTQYFGPGTRLTVL.

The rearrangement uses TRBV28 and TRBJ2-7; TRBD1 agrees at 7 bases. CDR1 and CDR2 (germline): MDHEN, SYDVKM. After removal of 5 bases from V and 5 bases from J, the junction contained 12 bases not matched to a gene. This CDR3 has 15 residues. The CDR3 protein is CASSLRDSSLDEQYF. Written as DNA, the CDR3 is TGTGCCAGCAGTCTCCGGGACAGTAGTCTAGACGAGCAGTACTTC. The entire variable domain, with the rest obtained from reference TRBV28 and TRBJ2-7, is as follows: DVKVTQSSRYLVKRTGEKVFLECVQDMDHENMFWYRQDPGLGLRLIYFSYDVKMKEKGDIPEGYSVSREKKERFSLILESASTNQTSMYLCASSLRDSSLDEQYFGPGTRLTVT.